These 27 T cell receptor beta chains originate from one sample sequenced in a study of blood T cell repertoires in COVID-19 (dated by TCRdb to the early 2020s). The protocol used for the library was the immunoSEQ multiplex PCR assay. As stored in TCRdb, this immuneACCESS dataset retains in-frame rearrangements with V and J assigned. A fraction of the clones does not appear; measured against another copy, unresolved V genes explain less than half of the discrepancy, and the remainder lacks a known reason. Here the sample has about 54,000 clones; approximately 88% occur a single time. The ten largest make up about 3% of the sample. Sequencing was performed on peripheral blood. The receptors stem from a human donor in a cohort sampled during active COVID-19.

The chain uses TRBV6-2 or TRBV6-3 and TRBJ1-2, with D possibly TRBD1 on 6 matching bases. The CDR3 extends over 13 amino acids. Looked up from germline, CDR1 is MNHEY and CDR2 is SVGEGT. The germline V and J ends were trimmed by 5 bases and 4 bases, with 11 bases remaining between them. In DNA, the CDR3 is TGTGCCAGCAGTCGTTCAGGGGCCTATGGCTACACCTTC. Its protein is CASSRSGAYGYTF.

The chain has TRBV12-5 and TRBJ2-2; 13 bases agree with TRBD2. V dropped 2 bases and J dropped 4; count of bases not matched to a gene: 7. CDR3 length: 18 amino acids. Per the germline V gene, CDR1 is LGHNT and CDR2 is FRNRAP. The CDR3: CASGLNRLAGGATGELFF. The CDR3 DNA is TGTGCTAGTGGTTTGAACCGACTAGCGGGAGGTGCCACCGGGGAGCTGTTTTTT.

The CDR3 DNA sequence: TGTGCCAGCAGCTCCGAAATCCTGCAGGTCCACTTT. This translates into CASSSEILQVHF. The V call is TRBV7-9, the J call TRBJ1-6; D is ambiguous. Trimming shortened V by 4 bases and J by 17 bases, and 15 bases separated the two germline ends. CDR1 is SEHNR and CDR2 is FQNEAQ in the germline V gene (reference sequence). This CDR3 contains 12 residues.

The CDR3 nucleotides are TGTGCCAGCAGGGGGGGGAGAGGAAACACTGAAGCTTTCTTT. This gives the protein CASRGGRGNTEAFF. This chain connects TRBV6-5 to TRBJ1-1; D possibly corresponds to TRBD1 (5 bases). The CDR3 extends over 14 amino acids. The germline gives CDR1 MNHEY, CDR2 SVGAGI. Trimming removed 6 bases at V and 2 bases at J, with 13 bases between.

The chain uses TRBV5-6 and TRBJ2-7, with 8 bases matching TRBD1. V dropped 3 bases and J dropped 1; count of bases not matched to a gene: 3. Germline-derived CDR1 and CDR2 are SGHDT and YYEEEE. This CDR3 contains 14 residues. The DNA for the CDR3 is TGTGCCAGCAGCTACGACAGGGGATCCTACGAGCAGTACTTC. Translation: CASSYDRGSYEQYF.

This clone showed up just once. The rearrangement joins TRBV20-1 to TRBJ2-3, with TRBD2 matching over 7 bases. V was clipped by 3 bases and J by 11 bases; unmatched bases: 5. CDR1 is DFQATT and CDR2 is SNEGSKA in the germline V gene (reference sequence). The CDR3 covers 11 residues. The CDR3 nucleotides read TGCAGTGCTAGCGAGGGGAGGGGGCAGTATTTT. Protein sequence: CSASEGRGQYF.

This chain links TRBV5-1 with TRBJ2-1; TRBD2 aligns across 14 bases. The CDR3 runs to 14 residues. Germline V gene sequence: CDR1 SGHRS, CDR2 YFSETQ. The junction had 5 bases not matched to a gene; V was cut back by 4 bases and J by 11 bases. CDR3 coding DNA: TGCGCCAGCAGCCCAGGACTAGCGGGAGGTCAGCAGTTCTTC. It encodes CASSPGLAGGQQFF.

The chain joins TRBV27 to TRBJ2-3, with 10 bases lining up with TRBD2. There are 17 residues in the CDR3. Germline-derived CDR1 and CDR2 are MNHEY and SMNVEV (reference sequence). Unmatched junction bases numbered 8, after V lost 5 bases and J lost 0 bases. CDR3 sequence (DNA): TGTGCCAGCAGTCGGCTGCCGACTAGCGGGAGCACAGATACGCAGTATTTT. It encodes CASSRLPTSGSTDTQYF.

The chain links TRBV14 to TRBJ2-1; the D gene is possibly TRBD2 (5 bases). In germline, CDR1 is SGHDN, CDR2 FVKESK. Trimming removed 2 bases at V and 6 bases at J, with 17 bases between. CDR3 length: 16 residues. The CDR3 DNA is TGTGCCAGCAGCCAACAGACCAATCGGGGTCTCAATGAGCAGTTCTTC. Translated, it gives CASSQQTNRGLNEQFF. Variable domain in full (rest from reference TRBV14 and TRBJ2-1): EAGVTQFPSHSVIEKGQTVTLRCDPISGHDNLYWYRRVMGKEIKFLLHFVKESKQDESGMPNNRFLAERTGGTYSTLKVQPAELEDSGVYFCASSQQTNRGLNEQFFGPGTRLTVL.

By share of the sample, this clone is medium-sized. The V call is TRBV9, the J call TRBJ1-3, with a possible D match to TRBD1 (5 bases). V was shortened by 4 bases and J by 2 bases, with 16 bases between the two germline ends. From germline, CDR1 is SGDLS and CDR2 YYNGEE. The CDR3 is made up of 16 amino acids. CDR3 nucleotides: TGTGCCAGCAGCCCTCAAGGGCCAGGGACTGGAAACACCATATATTTT. This gives the protein CASSPQGPGTGNTIYF.

The chain links TRBV18 to TRBJ2-7, with D perhaps TRBD2 (6 bases). The germline CDR1 and CDR2 sequences are KGHSH and LQKENI. CDR3 size: 15 residues. The ends were cut back, 3 bases at V and 2 bases at J, with 14 bases in the middle. The CDR3 DNA follows: TGTGCCAGCTCACCCACGAAGACTAGAGCCTACGAGCAGTACTTC. This encodes CASSPTKTRAYEQYF.

This clone has a single count. The chain is built from TRBV5-5 and TRBJ2-3, with TRBD2 matching 9 bases. Germline V gives CDR1 SGHKS, CDR2 YYEKEE (reference sequence). V trimming: 4 bases; J trimming: 1 base; junction bases outside the gene matches: 10. CDR3 length: 17 amino acids. CDR3 protein: CASSPLVAGDRTDTQYF. The CDR3 nucleotides read TGTGCCAGCAGCCCCCTGGTAGCGGGGGATCGCACAGATACGCAGTATTTT.

On this clone: At one boundary the junction diverges from the germline segment, which might be a read error. The chain combines TRBV7-8 with TRBJ2-1, with 10 bases lining up with TRBD2. Germline lookup yields CDR1 SGHVS and CDR2 FQNEAQ. This CDR3 comprises 12 residues. The chain's CDR3 is CASRIPSGSFLF. The DNA for the CDR3 is TGTGCCAGCAGAATACCTAGCGGGAGTTTTCTCTTC.

This clone was seen just once. The chain has TRBV3-1 (or the pseudogene TRBV3-2) and TRBJ2-6; D is perhaps TRBD1 (6 bases). Trimming pared 3 bases from V and 1 base from J, leaving 13 bases between. CDR1 is LGHDT, CDR2 YNNKEL, per germline (reference sequence). This CDR3 region has 17 residues. The CDR3: CASSQSTGISGANVLTF. The CDR3 DNA reads as TGTGCCAGCAGCCAGAGCACAGGGATTTCTGGGGCCAACGTCCTGACTTTC.

This chain links TRBV10-1 with TRBJ2-7, with TRBD1 identical over 8 bases. Germline V gives CDR1 WNHNN, CDR2 SYGVQD (reference sequence). The CDR3 loop spans 15 amino acids. Germline trimming cut 2 bases from V and 2 bases from J; bases unmatched to any gene: 5. CDR3 DNA sequence: TGCGCCAGCAGTGAGATTGGACAGGGCACCTACGAGCAGTACTTC. It specifies CASSEIGQGTYEQYF.

This chain joins TRBV28 and TRBJ1-6; D is perhaps TRBD1 (5 bases). This CDR3 region has 15 residues. V shed 6 bases and J shed 7 bases, with 16 bases lying between them. CDR1 and CDR2 from the germline V gene are MDHEN and SYDVKM. In DNA form, the CDR3 reads TGTGCCAGCAGGCCAGGGAATGGGGTGAATTCACCCCTCCACTTT. This codes for CASRPGNGVNSPLHF.

This rearrangement joins TRBV15 to TRBJ2-2, with a tentative D call TRBD1 (5 bases). The CDR3 runs 15 residues. Germline loops: CDR1 LNHNV, CDR2 YYDKDF (reference sequence). V lost 5 bases to trimming and J lost 5 bases, with 15 bases between them. CDR3 bases: TGTGCCACCAGCGGGTGGGGTAAGGGGACCGGGGAGCTGTTTTTT. It specifies CATSGWGKGTGELFF.

The rearrangement links TRBV2 to TRBJ2-4; D possibly corresponds to TRBD1 (5 bases). V was clipped by 1 base and J by 3 bases, with 7 bases between them. The germline V gene encodes CDR1 SNHLY and CDR2 FYNNEI. This CDR3 is built from 14 residues. In DNA form, the CDR3 reads TGTGCCAGCAGTGAAGGCCAGGGCAAAAACATTCAGTACTTC. Its protein product is CASSEGQGKNIQYF.

By share of the sample, this clone is medium-sized. The V and J genes are TRBV24-1 and TRBJ1-1; weak D call: TRBD1 (5 bases). Trimming left V 7 bases short and J 2 bases short, with 10 bases between. Germline V gene sequence: CDR1 KGHDR, CDR2 SFDVKD. The CDR3 covers 13 residues. This CDR3 is CATSDSSNTEAFF. The CDR3 DNA reads as TGTGCCACCAGCGACAGTTCAAACACTGAAGCTTTCTTT.

V is TRBV20-1 and J is TRBJ1-1; D gene ambiguous. Looked up from germline, CDR1 is DFQATT and CDR2 is SNEGSKA (reference sequence). The CDR3 contains 12 residues. With 3 bases removed from V and 2 bases from J, the gap between germline ends came to 7 bases. The CDR3 sequence: CSASTHNTEAFF. DNA of the CDR3: TGCAGTGCTAGTACACATAACACTGAAGCTTTCTTT.

V and J are TRBV3-1 (or the pseudogene TRBV3-2) and TRBJ2-3; 8 nucleotides agree with TRBD2. V shed 4 bases and J 4 bases; nucleotides not matched to a gene: 4. CDR3 length equals 14 residues. Germline-derived CDR1 and CDR2 are LGHDT and YNNKEL (reference sequence). The CDR3 sequence: CASSLGLGADTQYF. The CDR3 bases are TGTGCCAGCAGCCTGGGACTAGGAGCAGATACGCAGTATTTT.

The sample holds a few counts of this clone. V is TRBV5-1 and J is TRBJ1-1; 7 bases are a match to TRBD1. The trim removed 0 bases at V and 2 bases at J, leaving 4 bases unmatched. The length of the CDR3 is 15 residues. Germline V gives CDR1 SGHRS, CDR2 YFSETQ. DNA of the CDR3: TGCGCCAGCAGCTTGGATGGGACAGACAACACTGAAGCTTTCTTT. Translated, it gives CASSLDGTDNTEAFF.

This clone was found a few times. This chain joins TRBV7-8 and TRBJ1-1; D is perhaps TRBD1 (5 bases). Trimming took off 5 bases at V and 4 bases at J, with 26 bases between the two ends. The CDR3 runs to 18 residues. Germline V lookup: CDR1 SGHVS, CDR2 FQNEAQ. Here the CDR3 DNA reads TGTGCCAGCAGCCATACATACGGCGCTTATGATGGGGCCACTGAAGCTTTCTTT. As protein: CASSHTYGAYDGATEAFF. The complete variable domain, with remaining parts taken from reference TRBV7-8 and TRBJ1-1, reads GAGVSQSPRYKVAKRGQDVALRCDPISGHVSLFWYQQALGQGPEFLTYFQNEAQLDKSGLPSDRFFAERPEGSVSTLKIQRTQQEDSAVYLCASSHTYGAYDGATEAFFGQGTRLTVV.

This clone was seen only once. This chain uses TRBV7-2 with TRBJ1-3; 8 nucleotides match TRBD1. This CDR3 spans 14 amino acids. With 5 bases clipped from V and 4 bases from J, the junction kept 4 bases outside the gene matches. Germline V gives CDR1 SGHTA, CDR2 FQGNSA. The CDR3 DNA follows: TGTGCCAGCAGCATCCGACAGGGGGGAAACACCATATATTTT. Its protein product is CASSIRQGGNTIYF. Complete variable domain (other parts from reference TRBV7-2 and TRBJ1-3): GAGVSQSPSNKVTEKGKDVELRCDPISGHTALYWYRQSLGQGLEFLIYFQGNSAPDKSGLPSDRFSAERTGGSVSTLTIQRTQQEDSAVYLCASSIRQGGNTIYFGEGSWLTVV.

The chain has TRBV19 and TRBJ1-1, with D possibly being TRBD1 (6 bases). Trimming pared 11 bases from V and 6 bases from J, leaving 22 bases between. This CDR3 has 14 residues. Germline V lookup: CDR1 LNHDA, CDR2 SQIVND (reference sequence). Here the CDR3 DNA reads TGTGCCTCGGGGGCAGGGAGGGTGCACGCTGAAGCTTTCTTT. As protein: CASGAGRVHAEAFF. The complete variable domain, with remaining parts taken from reference TRBV19 and TRBJ1-1, reads DGGITQSPKYLFRKEGQNVTLSCEQNLNHDAMYWYRQDPGQGLRLIYYSQIVNDFQKGDIAEGYSVSREKKESFPLTVTSAQKNPTAFYLCASGAGRVHAEAFFGQGTRLTVV.

V usage is TRBV5-1 and J usage is TRBJ1-3; 9 bases fit TRBD1. The ends lost 1 base at V and 0 bases at J; junction bases unmatched: 8. CDR3 size: 18 residues. Germline V gene sequence: CDR1 SGHRS, CDR2 YFSETQ. DNA for the CDR3: TGCGCCAGCAGCTTGACAGGGGGCATCGGGAGCTCTGGAAACACCATATATTTT. It specifies CASSLTGGIGSSGNTIYF. Based on the CDR3 plus reference TRBV5-1 and TRBJ1-3, the full variable domain is KAGVTQTPRYLIKTRGQQVTLSCSPISGHRSVSWYQQTPGQGLQFLFEYFSETQRNKGNFPGRFSGRQFSNSRSEMNVSTLELGDSALYLCASSLTGGIGSSGNTIYFGEGSWLTVV.

This sequence joins TRBV7-2 and TRBJ2-1; no definite D call. The germline V gene has CDR1 SGHTA and CDR2 FQGNSA. V was trimmed by 2 bases and J by 0 bases, leaving 11 bases between them. The CDR3 extends over 16 amino acids. In DNA form, the CDR3 reads TGTGCCAGCAGCTTACTCCCCGCAGGCTCCTACAATGAGCAGTTCTTC. This translates into CASSLLPAGSYNEQFF.